Sequencing of this T cell receptor beta chain was carried out in a study of blood T cell repertoires in COVID-19 (dated by TCRdb to 2020 to 2021). In terms of the full investigation: Collaborator samples came from the United States, Italy and Spain and covered acute and convalescent phases of COVID-19. The prospective study material was composed of cDNA or gDNA derived from T cells, B-cell-depleted T cells, or PBMCs. The repertoires were released in a freely available public database meant as a resource for research on the immune response to SARS-CoV-2. Sample metadata almost always included a de-identified subject ID, COVID-19 status, age in years and sex. Subjects who had been exposed to COVID-19, were actively infected with it, or had recovered from it provided the deeply sampled blood TCRbeta repertoires that made up the dataset. Samples were obtained from the ongoing ImmuneRACE study (first 160 participants) and from some 1,300 subjects provided by 6 global collaborators. Where available, HLA class I and class II types were obtained from metadata supplied by the sample provider rather than from assay-based typing. Beyond this particular receptor, the publication reports: Clinical and demographic metadata were provided uncurated, with the amount varying by source and participant.

Participants in the prospective study were enrolled through a virtual design, were aged roughly 18 to 100 years, and lived in approximately 25 United States geographic areas. In the prospective study, participants were assigned to cohorts based on the clinical history participants reported in a screening survey and a study questionnaire. For ImmuneRACE Cohort 3, a participant was defined as recovered based on two consecutive negative NP/OP PCR tests, clearance by a healthcare professional, or resolution of symptoms. In the prospective study, whole blood, serum and a nasopharyngeal or oropharyngeal swab were collected from each participant by mobile phlebotomists. Participants in the prospective study had the option to provide additional blood draws and questionnaires over an approximately 2-month period. Before DNA extraction, prospective study blood samples were shipped either frozen or at room temperature.

About this clone itself: Its antigen is currently not known. One base away there is no much larger clone; base qualities are not given.

TCRbeta CDR3 regions were amplified from genomic DNA using the immunoSEQ Assay, a bias-controlled multiplex PCR. The study's own analysis went as follows. Within the assay, amplification of reference gene primers was used to estimate how many nucleated cells each sample contained. To quantify the absolute abundance of each unique TCRbeta CDR3 rearrangement, sequence reads were collapsed and filtered. For each sample, productive Simpson clonality was calculated by taking the square root of Simpson's diversity index across productive rearrangements. Sourced from immuneACCESS, this table was stored by TCRdb with only in-frame sequences that have V and J called. A share of the clones is absent; for the studies checked, an unresolved V gene accounts for under half, and the remainder has no known explanation. V and J calls and clone size are given by that table; D and trimming were obtained from the DNA. The sample yields over 250,000 clones; over 85% were counted once. In total, the top ten clones hold approximately 2% of the sample.

This receptor was identified in a woman aged 55-70 years who had recovered from COVID-19. The sequencing sample was made of PBMCs or T cells enriched from blood (not recorded which).

The encoded CDR3 is CASSWGLASYNEQFF. The DNA sequence follows: TGTGCCAGCAGTTGGGGACTGGCATCCTACAATGAGCAGTTCTTC. The chain couples TRBV5-6 to TRBJ2-1; tentative D gene TRBD2, with 6 bases matching. The CDR3 runs 15 residues from the cysteine to the phenylalanine. The retained sequence is limited to the CDR3, 45 bases, with the frame set at the first base. Trimming at the junction amounts to 5 bases on V and 1 base on J, and the germline ends lie 13 bases apart. Based on the germline V gene, the CDR1 and CDR2 sequences are SGHDT and YYEEEE.